Included here is one T cell receptor (beta chain) sequence, with context. This sample is drawn from a study of T-cell reconstitution after alpha-beta-depleted transplantation in children. Unique molecular identifiers were built into the TCRbeta library. MiXCR, applied by TCRdb to the PCR reads, yields one record per CDR3 protein. Of approximately 400,000 distinct CDR3 sequences detected, about 11% appear once; the ten largest clones hold 4.5% to 7%. Per germline, CDR1 SEHNR and CDR2 FQNEAQ (reference sequence). CDR3 length: 15 residues. Deletions cut 1 base from V and 5 bases from J, with 15 bases between.

The V and J genes are TRBV7-9 and TRBJ2-7; D remains ambiguous. The specimen was PBMCs from the stem cell graft donor, collected from the stem cell graft. The clonotype was recovered from a human donor who donated a stem cell graft to a child with acute myeloid leukemia. CDR3 protein: CASSLGGLGRHEQYF. The CDR3 DNA is TGTGCCAGCAGCTTAGGGGGTTTAGGTCGGCACGAGCAGTACTTC.